This is a list of T cell receptor beta chains from one sample in a study of early T cells in non-severe SARS-CoV-2 infection. TCRdb reanalysed the 5' RACE reads using MiXCR and keeps one entry per CDR3 protein. Of about 59,000 distinct CDR3 sequences listed, approximately 13% are singletons. The specimen comprised whole blood, sampled at baseline. The receptors were sampled from an adult who was a healthcare worker with PCR-confirmed SARS-CoV-2 infection or an uninfected control (not recorded which). The CDR3 runs from the conserved cysteine through the conserved F or W. The order of the fields is J gene, D gene, V gene, clone size, CDR3 DNA, CDR3 protein. The D gene is left open where the match is weak. Size values are once, few and many counts, or a class for expanded clones, and some rows have none.

TRBJ2-7 | NA | TRBV5-1 | NA | TGCGCCAGCAGCTTGGCCACTGGTCCAGCCTACGAGCAGTACTTC | CASSLATGPAYEQYF
TRBJ2-1 | NA | TRBV7-8 | many | TGTGCCAGCACCGGGCGGGGCCCCTACAATGAGCAGTTCTTC | CASTGRGPYNEQFF
TRBJ1-1 | TRBD1 | TRBV28 | NA | TGTGCCAGCAGTTTACCCCGGACAGGGATGAACACTGAAGCTTTCTTT | CASSLPRTGMNTEAFF
TRBJ2-7 | TRBD2 | TRBV5-1 | many | TGCGCCAGCAGCTTGGGACTAGCAAGCTACGAGCAGTACTTC | CASSLGLASYEQYF
TRBJ1-1 | NA | TRBV3-1 | NA | TGTGCCAGCTCCCGGTCGCAGGTGAACACTGAAGCTTTCTTT | CASSRSQVNTEAFF
TRBJ2-3 | TRBD2 | TRBV6-5 | NA | TGTGCCAGCGCGGGAGGACAGACCTCAGATACGCAGTATTTT | CASAGGQTSDTQYF
TRBJ2-1 | TRBD2 | TRBV12-3/TRBV12-4 | few | TGTGCCACCCTATCCTCGGGGGGGGGTAATGAGCAGTTCTTC | CATLSSGGGNEQFF
TRBJ1-2 | NA | TRBV7-9 | few | TGTGCCAGCAATATCCAGACTAACTATGGCTACACCTTC | CASNIQTNYGYTF
TRBJ2-7 | NA | TRBV7-9 | few | TGTGCCAGCAGCTTAGTGACGGCAGACGAGCAGTACTTC | CASSLVTADEQYF
TRBJ2-1 | TRBD2 | TRBV2 | NA | TGTGCCAGCACTGACCTCCTAGCGGGAGCGAATGAGCAGTTCTTC | CASTDLLAGANEQFF
TRBJ2-7 | TRBD2 | TRBV9 | NA | TGTGCCAGCAGCGTGCACCACGAACCGGGACTAGGAGGCTACGAGCAGTACTTC | CASSVHHEPGLGGYEQYF
TRBJ2-3 | TRBD1 | TRBV10-3 | many | TGTGCCATCAGCAGCGGGGACAGGGGCCCAGATACGCAGTATTTT | CAISSGDRGPDTQYF
TRBJ1-1 | NA | TRBV6-1 | NA | TGTGCCAGCAGTCCTCGACAGATGAACACTGAAGCTTTCTTT | CASSPRQMNTEAFF
TRBJ2-3 | NA | TRBV7-2 | NA | TGTGCCAGCAGCTTAGGGGGCGGGTACACAGATACGCAGTATTTT | CASSLGGGYTDTQYF
TRBJ1-2 | NA | TRBV30 | many | TGTGCCTGGAGTGGACAGGAGATCTATGGCTACACCTTC | CAWSGQEIYGYTF
TRBJ1-5 | NA | TRBV6-2/TRBV6-3 | NA | TGTGCCAGCAGTTTCACTAGCAATCAGCCCCAGCATTTT | CASSFTSNQPQHF
TRBJ2-1 | NA | TRBV20-1 | many | TGCAGTGCTAGAAGGCGGACCTACAATGAGCAGTTCTTC | CSARRRTYNEQFF
TRBJ2-5 | TRBD2 | TRBV11-2 | NA | TGTGCCAGCAGCCTGAGCGGGGGGCAAGAGACCCAGTACTTC | CASSLSGGQETQYF